What follows are 27 T cell receptor beta chains derived from one specimen sequenced in a study of T cell repertoires in cytomegalovirus infection. TCRdb itself ran the reads through MiXCR, one entry per CDR3 protein. Among about 830,000 distinct CDR3 sequences listed, approximately 29% were seen once. For these TCRs, the target antigens are not known. Sequences were derived from cultured CD8+ T cells from PBMCs, sampled from culture after CMV antigen stimulation. These receptor sequences come from a human donor in good health (CMV status not recorded). Some clones in this sample may be carry-over from other donors' samples.

This chain connects TRBV15 to TRBJ2-7; possible D gene TRBD1, 6 bases. The V gene's germline CDR1 is LNHNV and CDR2 YYDKDF (reference sequence). The CDR3 has 16 residues. V was pared by 3 bases and J by 2 bases, with 17 bases between. As DNA, the CDR3 is TGTGCCACCAGCAGGGCTCGACAGGACCCTACCTACGAGCAGTACTTC. Translated: CATSRARQDPTYEQYF.

Many counts were recorded for this clonotype. This rearrangement joins TRBV29-1 to TRBJ2-2; D may be TRBD1 (7 bases). From germline, CDR1 is SQVTM and CDR2 ANQGSEA. V was shortened by 7 bases and J by 1 base, with 19 bases between the two germline ends. The CDR3 totals 16 residues. Here the CDR3 DNA reads TGCAGCGCCGGCCAGGGGGGAACCTTGAACACCGGGGAGCTGTTTTTT. Translated, it gives CSAGQGGTLNTGELFF.

The chain couples TRBV6-2 or TRBV6-3 to TRBJ2-7; D possibly uses TRBD1 or TRBD2 (5 bases each). The CDR3 has 18 residues. Trimming pared 4 bases from V and 3 bases from J, leaving 25 bases between. Germline lookup yields CDR1 MNHEY and CDR2 SVGEGT. CDR3 bases: TGTGCCAGCAGTTTCCCCCGAGATAGCAGGGACGTACACTACGAGCAGTACGTC. Translating it yields CASSFPRDSRDVHYEQYV.

CDR3 nucleotides: TGTGCCAGCCGGTTCAGGGGCCGCCAATCCTACGAGCAGTACTTC. Its translation is CASRFRGRQSYEQYF. This chain connects TRBV6-7 to TRBJ2-7, with D perhaps TRBD1 (6 bases). TRBV6-7 is an open reading frame whose function is uncertain. Trimming left V 8 bases short and J 1 base short, with 18 bases between. The CDR3 has 15 residues.

The rearrangement links TRBV15 to TRBJ1-1, with a weak D call TRBD1 (5 bases). V lost 5 bases, J lost 4 bases, and 14 bases lay in between. The germline V gene has CDR1 LNHNV and CDR2 YYDKDF (reference sequence). This CDR3 spans 14 amino acids. The CDR3 DNA follows: TGTGCCACCAGCGGCAGGGCCCTGAGCACTGAAGCTTTCTTT. Its protein product is CATSGRALSTEAFF.

Of note for this clonotype: An end of the junction does not agree with germline; a read error may underlie this. The chain is built from TRBV7-6 and TRBJ1-5, with D possibly TRBD1 on 5 matching bases. CDR1 SGHVS and CDR2 FNYEAQ come from the germline V gene. The CDR3 is made up of 14 amino acids. Here the CDR3 DNA reads TGTGTCAGCAGCTTAGGGGTAGGGCATCAGCCCCAGCATTTT. It specifies CVSSLGVGHQPQHF. Combining the CDR3 with reference TRBV7-6 and TRBJ1-5 gives the whole variable domain GAGVSQSPRYKVTKRGQDVALRCDPISGHVSLYWYRQALGQGPEFLTYFNYEAQQDKSGLPNDRFSAERPEGSISTLTIQRTEQRDSAMYRCVSSLGVGHQPQHFGDGTRLSIL.

The chain uses TRBV27 and TRBJ1-3; 8 nucleotides align to TRBD1. Germline V gene lookup returns CDR1 MNHEY and CDR2 SMNVEV (reference sequence). V dropped 3 bases and J dropped 6; count of bases not matched to a gene: 4. This CDR3 contains 14 residues. CDR3 bases: TGTGCCAGCAGTTTGACAGGGGCGTTAAACACCATATATTTT. Translated, it gives CASSLTGALNTIYF.

This clonotype was picked up many times. The rearrangement uses TRBV7-8 and TRBJ1-2, with a weak D call TRBD1 (5 bases). From germline, CDR1 is SGHVS and CDR2 FQNEAQ. The CDR3 totals 13 residues. V lost 0 bases and J 12 bases, leaving 14 bases between the germline ends. This CDR3 is CASSLAAGTADTF. The CDR3 DNA reads as TGTGCCAGCAGCTTAGCGGCCGGGACGGCAGACACCTTC.

The rearrangement uses TRBV20-1 and TRBJ2-1; possible D gene TRBD1, 5 bases. Trimming took 3 bases from V and 7 from J, leaving 7 bases between them. CDR3 length: 11 amino acids. CDR1 and CDR2 (germline): DFQATT, SNEGSKA (reference sequence). The CDR3 sequence: CSASAGNEQFF. In DNA form, the CDR3 reads TGCAGTGCTAGTGCAGGGAATGAGCAGTTCTTC.

This clonotype has just a few counts. The rearrangement links TRBV27 to TRBJ2-5, with D possibly being TRBD2 (6 bases). The CDR3 has 15 amino acids. CDR1 and CDR2 (germline): MNHEY, SMNVEV (reference sequence). Deletions cut 5 bases from V and 1 base from J, with 14 bases between. CDR3 in amino acids: CASSPEWGVQETQYF. CDR3 sequence (DNA): TGTGCCAGCAGTCCCGAGTGGGGGGTCCAAGAGACCCAGTACTTC.

This clonotype has only a few counts. The chain carries TRBV2 and TRBJ1-2; TRBD1 might be the D (5 bases). The CDR3 loop spans 13 amino acids. Germline V CDR1 and CDR2: SNHLY, FYNNEI. Trimming stripped 8 bases from V and 0 bases from J, with 10 bases between. CDR3 amino acids: CASERGPNYGYTF. Written as DNA, the CDR3 is TGTGCCAGCGAAAGGGGTCCTAACTATGGCTACACCTTC. The full variable domain, rest sourced from reference TRBV2 and TRBJ1-2, is EPEVTQTPSHQVTQMGQEVILRCVPISNHLYFYWYRQILGQKVEFLVSFYNNEISEKSEIFDDQFSVERPDGSNFTLKIRSTKLEDSAMYFCASERGPNYGYTFGSGTRLTVV.

This chain uses TRBV7-6 with TRBJ2-5; 7 bases agree with TRBD1. V was clipped by 3 bases and J by 0 bases; unmatched bases: 4. From germline, CDR1 is SGHVS and CDR2 FNYEAQ. The CDR3 spans 15 residues. This CDR3 reads CASSFLDRNQETQYF. The DNA of the CDR3 is TGTGCCAGCAGCTTCTTGGACAGGAACCAAGAGACCCAGTACTTC.

This clonotype showed up just a few times. A much larger clone is a single base away; this may be a read error. The V gene is TRBV2, the J gene TRBJ1-1; D gene unclear. Germline V lookup: CDR1 SNHLY, CDR2 FYNNEI. V was pared by 0 bases and J by 1 base, with 0 bases between. The CDR3 has 12 amino acids. CDR3 in DNA: TGTGCCAGCAGTGAAGCGAACACTGAAGCTTTCTTT. Protein sequence: CASSEANTEAFF.

This clonotype was observed at least ten times. The V call is TRBV7-8, the J call TRBJ2-2, with 7 bases fitting TRBD1. The CDR3 has 15 residues. Germline V gives CDR1 SGHVS, CDR2 FQNEAQ. J lost 3 bases, V lost 5 bases, and 6 bases had no gene match. The CDR3 sequence is CASSQTGFDTGELFF. CDR3 in DNA: TGTGCCAGCAGCCAGACAGGGTTTGACACCGGGGAGCTGTTTTTT.

The J gene is TRBJ2-7, the V gene TRBV23-1, with D possibly matching TRBD1 (5 bases). TRBV23-1 qualifies as an ORF whose function is uncertain. V was cut by 4 bases and J by 2 bases, with 18 bases left in between. This CDR3 is built from 16 residues. CDR3 amino acids: CASSPRGSSTPYEQYV. The CDR3 DNA sequence: TGCGCCAGCAGTCCTAGGGGAAGCAGCACTCCCTACGAGCAGTACGTC.

The J gene is TRBJ1-1, the V gene TRBV6-5; TRBD1 matches 8 bases. Germline V gene sequence: CDR1 MNHEY, CDR2 SVGAGI. The CDR3 runs to 15 residues. After removal of 7 bases from V and 1 base from J, the junction contained 8 bases not matched to a gene. CDR3 in DNA: TGTGCCAGCACCGGCCGACAGGGGAAGAACACTGAAGCTTTCTTT. Its translation is CASTGRQGKNTEAFF.

This clonotype has more than one count but fewer than ten. The chain has TRBV24-1 and TRBJ1-1; TRBD1 might be the D (5 bases). Germline CDR1 is KGHDR and CDR2 is SFDVKD. This CDR3 is 16 amino acids long. V lost 1 base, J lost 4 bases, and 15 bases lay in between. CDR3 coding DNA: TGTGCCACCAGTGATTTTGAGGACGAGGGGACCACTGAAGCTTTCTTT. This encodes CATSDFEDEGTTEAFF.

The V and J genes are TRBV7-6 and TRBJ2-1; tentative D call: TRBD1 (5 bases). The germline gives CDR1 SGHVS, CDR2 FNYEAQ. Trimming removed 1 base from V and 8 bases from J, with 12 bases in between. The CDR3 extends over 14 amino acids. The CDR3 nucleotides read TGTGCCAGCAGCTTAGGCGAACAGGCTTATGAGCAGTTCTTC. Protein sequence: CASSLGEQAYEQFF.

The CDR3 here is CASSFRRQAPNQPQHF. CDR3 DNA sequence: TGTGCCAGCAGCTTTCGCCGACAGGCACCCAATCAGCCCCAGCATTTT. The genes are TRBV5-6 and TRBJ1-5; perhaps TRBD1 as D (6 bases). CDR3 length: 16 amino acids. Germline V lookup: CDR1 SGHDT, CDR2 YYEEEE. V dropped 2 bases and J dropped 3 bases, with 15 bases sitting between them.

This chain uses TRBV10-3 with TRBJ2-7, with a tentative D call TRBD1 (5 bases). Germline-derived CDR1 and CDR2 are ENHRY and SYGVKD. This CDR3 is built from 13 residues. V gave up 3 bases and J gave up 2 bases, with 8 bases separating them. The CDR3: CAISETGAYEQYF. DNA of the CDR3: TGTGCCATCAGTGAAACAGGTGCCTACGAGCAGTACTTC.

The chain combines TRBV2 with TRBJ1-2; a possible D gene is TRBD1 (5 bases). V was shortened by 3 bases and J by 7 bases, with 24 bases between the two germline ends. This CDR3 spans 17 amino acids. Germline assignment: CDR1 SNHLY and CDR2 FYNNEI. CDR3 nucleotides: TGTGCCAGCAGTGAGGAAGACCGGACATTCCAGATGCGTGGCTACACCTTC. It specifies CASSEEDRTFQMRGYTF.

The V gene is TRBV12-3 or TRBV12-4, the J gene TRBJ2-4; D uncertain. The CDR3 loop spans 16 amino acids. The V and J ends lost 1 base and 0 bases respectively, with 10 bases between them. The CDR3 protein is CASSLVRQLAKNIQYF. CDR3 DNA: TGTGCCAGCAGTTTAGTTAGGCAGCTAGCCAAAAACATTCAGTACTTC.

This clonotype was counted a few times. The chain employs TRBV5-5 and TRBJ2-7, with no clear D. CDR3 length: 15 amino acids. Germline values: CDR1 SGHKS, CDR2 YYEKEE (reference sequence). Trimming pared 2 bases from V and 2 bases from J, leaving 14 bases between. The CDR3 DNA reads TGTGCCAGCAGCTTCCAGTCCTTGATCCCCTACGAGCAGTACTTC. This codes for CASSFQSLIPYEQYF. The full variable domain, completed using reference TRBV5-5 and TRBJ2-7, is DAGVTQSPTHLIKTRGQQVTLRCSPISGHKSVSWYQQVLGQGPQFIFQYYEKEERGRGNFPDRFSARQFPNYSSELNVNALLLGDSALYLCASSFQSLIPYEQYFGPGTRLTVT.

This clonotype was detected ten times or more. The chain carries TRBV25-1 and TRBJ1-5; TRBD1 aligns across 7 bases. CDR3 size: 13 residues. V trimming: 7 bases; J trimming: 5 bases; junction bases outside the gene matches: 5. CDR1 is MGHDK, CDR2 SYGVNS, per germline. The CDR3 sequence is CASNDREDQPQHF. The CDR3 nucleotides are TGTGCCAGCAACGACAGGGAGGATCAGCCCCAGCATTTT. Filled out from reference TRBV25-1 and TRBJ1-5, the complete variable domain reads EADIYQTPRYLVIGTGKKITLECSQTMGHDKMYWYQQDPGMELHLIHYSYGVNSTEKGDLSSESTVSRIRTEHFPLTLESARPSHTSQYLCASNDREDQPQHFGDGTRLSIL.

V gene TRBV15 combines with J gene TRBJ2-3; D might be TRBD2 (6 bases). V was shortened by 4 bases and J by 4 bases, with 12 bases between the two germline ends. Germline CDR1 LNHNV, CDR2 YYDKDF (reference sequence). The CDR3 length is 14 residues. CDR3 DNA sequence: TGTGCCACCAGCAACCGGGAGAGGGCAGATACGCAGTATTTT. This encodes CATSNRERADTQYF.

This clonotype has just a few counts. This chain uses TRBV6-5 with TRBJ1-2, with unresolved D. Germline lookup yields CDR1 MNHEY and CDR2 SVGAGI. V was cut by 0 bases and J by 2 bases, with 7 bases left in between. This CDR3 contains 14 residues. CDR3 in DNA: TGTGCCAGCAGTTACTCGCTGGGGAACTATGGCTACACCTTC. Translated: CASSYSLGNYGYTF.

This clonotype was seen only a few times. The chain combines TRBV12-3 or TRBV12-4 with TRBJ2-1; possibly TRBD1 for D (6 bases). CDR3 length: 13 residues. V was pared by 7 bases and J by 7 bases, with 14 bases between. CDR3: CASTSKGVNEQFF. CDR3 DNA sequence: TGTGCCAGCACTTCAAAGGGGGTGAATGAGCAGTTCTTC.